This section outlines one T cell receptor (delta chain) sequence together with its context. The antigen remains undetermined. CDR1 is TSWWSYY and CDR2 is QGS in the germline V gene. The junction had 15 bases not matched to a gene; V was cut back by 0 bases and J by 1 base. The CDR3 has 20 amino acids. TCRdb reapplied CATT to the multiplex PCR reads. The table shows around 86,000 delta-chain clones, with over 1.1% occurring only once. This record comes from a study of γδ T cells in repeated Plasmodium falciparum infection. Study details: Four controlled malaria infections with P. falciparum NF54 spanned roughly 97 weeks. Samples were taken at baseline, before some infections, and 21 days after each. Study results and limitations: Vgamma9/Vdelta2+ repertoires stayed stably polyclonal over time and infection.

Vgamma9/Vdelta2+ and Vdelta2-negative gammadelta T cells were flow-sorted from PBMC for bulk sequencing. Specimen: gamma-delta T cells from blood. The TCR was taken from a pool of human donors (malaria-infected and uninfected, not separated). V and J are TRDV1 and TRDJ1; 9 nucleotides align to TRDD3. TCRdb carries no J gene annotation; the J gene was assigned here by matching the DNA with germline. The CDR3 here is CALGELGPTRGILSTDKLIF. The DNA for the CDR3 is TGTGCTCTTGGGGAACTAGGTCCTACGAGGGGGATACTGAGCACCGATAAACTCATCTTT.